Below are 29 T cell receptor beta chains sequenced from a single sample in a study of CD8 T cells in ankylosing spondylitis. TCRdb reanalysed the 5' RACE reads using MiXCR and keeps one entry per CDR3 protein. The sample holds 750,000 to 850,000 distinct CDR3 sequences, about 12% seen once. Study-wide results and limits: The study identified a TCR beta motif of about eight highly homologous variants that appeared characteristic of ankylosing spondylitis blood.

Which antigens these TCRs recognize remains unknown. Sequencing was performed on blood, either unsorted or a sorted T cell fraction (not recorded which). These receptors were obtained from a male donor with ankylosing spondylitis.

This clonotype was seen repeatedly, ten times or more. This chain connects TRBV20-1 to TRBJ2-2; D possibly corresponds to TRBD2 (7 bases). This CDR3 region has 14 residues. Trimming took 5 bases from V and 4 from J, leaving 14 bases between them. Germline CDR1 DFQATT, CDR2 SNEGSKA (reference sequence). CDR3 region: CSAGGGRGTGELFF. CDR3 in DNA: TGCAGTGCTGGGGGGGGCAGGGGCACCGGGGAGCTGTTTTTT.

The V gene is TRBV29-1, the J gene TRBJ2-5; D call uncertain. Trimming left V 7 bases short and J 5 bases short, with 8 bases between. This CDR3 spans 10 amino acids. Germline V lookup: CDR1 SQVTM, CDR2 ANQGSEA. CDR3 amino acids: CSDTEETQYF. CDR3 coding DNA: TGCAGCGATACAGAGGAGACCCAGTACTTC.

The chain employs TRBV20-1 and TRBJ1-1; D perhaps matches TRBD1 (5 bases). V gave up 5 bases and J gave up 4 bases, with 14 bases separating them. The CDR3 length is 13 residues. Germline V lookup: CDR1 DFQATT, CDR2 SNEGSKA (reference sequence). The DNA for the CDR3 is TGCAGTGCTTCCTGGGGGGTAATCACTGAAGCTTTCTTT. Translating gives CSASWGVITEAFF.

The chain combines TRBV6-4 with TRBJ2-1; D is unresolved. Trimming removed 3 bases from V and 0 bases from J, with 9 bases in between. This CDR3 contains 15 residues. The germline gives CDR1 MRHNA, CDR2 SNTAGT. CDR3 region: CASSEEHSSYNEQFF. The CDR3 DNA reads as TGTGCCAGCAGTGAGGAGCACAGCTCCTACAATGAGCAGTTCTTC.

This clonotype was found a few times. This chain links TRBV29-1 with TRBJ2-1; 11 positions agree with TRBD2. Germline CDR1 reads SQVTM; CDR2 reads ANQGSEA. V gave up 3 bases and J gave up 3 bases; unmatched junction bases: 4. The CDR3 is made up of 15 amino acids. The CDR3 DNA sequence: TGCAGCGTTGAGAGACTAGCGGGGATCTACAATGAGCAGTTCTTC. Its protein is CSVERLAGIYNEQFF.

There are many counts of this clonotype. CDR3: CAISPTGDGYTF. CDR3 DNA: TGTGCCATCAGCCCGACAGGGGACGGCTACACCTTC. The rearrangement joins TRBV10-3 to TRBJ1-2; 8 positions agree with TRBD1. V gave up 6 bases and J gave up 8 bases; unmatched junction bases: 5. The CDR3 is 12 residues long. CDR1 is ENHRY, CDR2 SYGVKD, per germline.

CDR3 amino acids: CASSLAANYEENQPQHF. CDR3 bases: TGTGCCAGCAGCTTAGCGGCAAATTACGAGGAAAATCAGCCCCAGCATTTT. The chain uses TRBV7-2 and TRBJ1-5, with D uncertain. V dropped 0 bases and J dropped 4 bases, with 16 bases sitting between them. Germline CDR1 SGHTA, CDR2 FQGNSA. The CDR3 consists of 17 residues.

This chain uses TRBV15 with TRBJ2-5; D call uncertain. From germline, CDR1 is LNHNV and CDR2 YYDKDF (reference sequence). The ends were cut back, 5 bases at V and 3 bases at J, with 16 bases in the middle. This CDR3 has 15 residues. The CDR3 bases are TGTGCCACCAGCCGAGTTCTACAACGGGAAGAGACCCAGTACTTC. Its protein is CATSRVLQREETQYF.

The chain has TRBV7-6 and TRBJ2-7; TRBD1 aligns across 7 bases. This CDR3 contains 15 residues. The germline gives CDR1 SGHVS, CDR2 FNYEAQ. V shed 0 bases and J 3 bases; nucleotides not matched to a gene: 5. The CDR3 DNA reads TGTGCCAGCAGCTTAGCACAGGGGAGAGGCTACGAGCAGTACTTC. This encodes CASSLAQGRGYEQYF.

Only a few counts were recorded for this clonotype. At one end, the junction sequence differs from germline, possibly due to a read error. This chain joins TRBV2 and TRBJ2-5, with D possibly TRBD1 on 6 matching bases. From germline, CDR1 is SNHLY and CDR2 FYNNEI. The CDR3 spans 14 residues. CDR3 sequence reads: CASRQGLNQGTQYF. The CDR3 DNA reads TGTGCCAGCAGACAGGGTCTGAATCAAGGGACCCAGTACTTC. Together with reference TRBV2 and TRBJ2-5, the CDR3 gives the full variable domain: EPEVTQTPSHQVTQMGQEVILRCVPISNHLYFYWYRQILGQKVEFLVSFYNNEISEKSEIFDDQFSVERPDGSNFTLKIRSTKLEDSAMYFCASRQGLNQGTQYFGPGTRLLVL.

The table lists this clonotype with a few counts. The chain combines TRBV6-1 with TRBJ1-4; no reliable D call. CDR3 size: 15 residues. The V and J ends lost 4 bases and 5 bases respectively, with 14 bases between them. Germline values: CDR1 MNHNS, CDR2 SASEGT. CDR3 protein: CASSVFPLRNEKLFF. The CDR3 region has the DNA TGTGCCAGCAGTGTGTTCCCCTTACGGAATGAAAAACTGTTTTTT.

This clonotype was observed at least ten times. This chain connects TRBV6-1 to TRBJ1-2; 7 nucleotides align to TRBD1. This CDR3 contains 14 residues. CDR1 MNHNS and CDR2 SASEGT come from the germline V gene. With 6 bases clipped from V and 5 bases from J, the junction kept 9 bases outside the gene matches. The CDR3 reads CASSRRGQLYGYTF. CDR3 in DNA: TGTGCCAGCAGCCGGCGGGGACAGCTTTATGGCTACACCTTC.

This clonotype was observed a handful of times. CDR3 DNA: TGCAGTGCTCGGGACAGGGGGCTTAACACAGATACGCAGTATTTT. This codes for CSARDRGLNTDTQYF. The V call is TRBV20-1, the J call TRBJ2-3; the match to TRBD1 covers 12 bases. In germline, CDR1 is DFQATT, CDR2 SNEGSKA (reference sequence). The V gene end was trimmed by 5 bases and the J gene end by 2 bases; junction bases not matched to a gene: 5. This CDR3 comprises 15 residues.

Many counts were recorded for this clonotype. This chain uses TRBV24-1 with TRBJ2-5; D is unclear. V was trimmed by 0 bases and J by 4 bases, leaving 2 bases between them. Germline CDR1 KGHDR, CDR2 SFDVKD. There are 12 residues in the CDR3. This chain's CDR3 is CATSDLIETQYF. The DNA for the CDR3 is TGTGCCACCAGTGATTTGATAGAGACCCAGTACTTC.

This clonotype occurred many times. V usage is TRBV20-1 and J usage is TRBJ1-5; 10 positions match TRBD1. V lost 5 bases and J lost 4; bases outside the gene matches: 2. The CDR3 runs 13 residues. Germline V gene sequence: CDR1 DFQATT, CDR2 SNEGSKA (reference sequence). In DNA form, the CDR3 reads TGCAGTGCTGGGGGACAGGGGAATCAGCCCCAGCATTTT. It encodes CSAGGQGNQPQHF.

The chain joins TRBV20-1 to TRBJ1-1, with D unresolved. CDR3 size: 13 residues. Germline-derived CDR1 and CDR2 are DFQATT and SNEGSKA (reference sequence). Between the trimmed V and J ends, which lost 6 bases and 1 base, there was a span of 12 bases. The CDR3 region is CSAQVDGNTEAFF. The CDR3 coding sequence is TGCAGTGCCCAAGTGGATGGGAACACTGAAGCTTTCTTT.

The chain's CDR3 is CASRLQVVNEKLFF. DNA for the CDR3: TGTGCCAGCAGGCTACAGGTGGTCAATGAAAAACTGTTTTTT. The chain is built from TRBV12-3 or TRBV12-4 and TRBJ1-4; possible D gene TRBD1, 5 bases. Between the trimmed V and J ends, which lost 6 bases and 5 bases, there was a span of 13 bases. The length of the CDR3 is 14 residues.

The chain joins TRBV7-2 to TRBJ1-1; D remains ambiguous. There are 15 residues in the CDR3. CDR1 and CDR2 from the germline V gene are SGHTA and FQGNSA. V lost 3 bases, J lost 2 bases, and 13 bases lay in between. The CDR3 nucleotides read TGTGCCAGCAGCTTTCAAGCCCAGACTAACACTGAAGCTTTCTTT. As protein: CASSFQAQTNTEAFF.

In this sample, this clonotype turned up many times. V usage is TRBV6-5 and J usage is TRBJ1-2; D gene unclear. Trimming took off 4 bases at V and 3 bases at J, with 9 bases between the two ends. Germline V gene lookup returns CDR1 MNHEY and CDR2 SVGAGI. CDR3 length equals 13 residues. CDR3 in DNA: TGTGCCAGCAGTTTAGCAGGACACTATGGCTACACCTTC. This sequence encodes CASSLAGHYGYTF.

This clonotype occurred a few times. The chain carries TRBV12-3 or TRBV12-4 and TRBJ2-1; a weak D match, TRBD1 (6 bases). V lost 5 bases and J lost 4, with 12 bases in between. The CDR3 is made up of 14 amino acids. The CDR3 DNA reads TGTGCCAGCAGTAGATTCGGACAGTACAATGAGCAGTTCTTC. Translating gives CASSRFGQYNEQFF.

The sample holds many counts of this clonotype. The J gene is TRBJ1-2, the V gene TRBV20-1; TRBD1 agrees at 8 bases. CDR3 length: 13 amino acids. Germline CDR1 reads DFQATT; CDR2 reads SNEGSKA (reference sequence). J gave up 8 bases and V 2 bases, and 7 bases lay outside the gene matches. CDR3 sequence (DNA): TGCAGTGCTAGAACCCGCAGGGGGCAAGGCTACACCTTC. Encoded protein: CSARTRRGQGYTF.

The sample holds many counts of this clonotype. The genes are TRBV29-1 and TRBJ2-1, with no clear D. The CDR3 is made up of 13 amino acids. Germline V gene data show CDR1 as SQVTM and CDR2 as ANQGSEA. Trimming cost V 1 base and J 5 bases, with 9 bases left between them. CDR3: CSVEVGRDNEQFF. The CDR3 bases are TGCAGCGTTGAAGTGGGAAGGGACAATGAGCAGTTCTTC.

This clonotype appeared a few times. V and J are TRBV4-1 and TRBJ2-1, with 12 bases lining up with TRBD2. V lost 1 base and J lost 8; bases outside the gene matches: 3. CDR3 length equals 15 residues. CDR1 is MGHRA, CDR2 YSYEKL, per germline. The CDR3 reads CASSQALAGGHEQFF. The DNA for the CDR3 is TGCGCCAGCAGCCAAGCTCTAGCGGGAGGGCATGAGCAGTTCTTC.

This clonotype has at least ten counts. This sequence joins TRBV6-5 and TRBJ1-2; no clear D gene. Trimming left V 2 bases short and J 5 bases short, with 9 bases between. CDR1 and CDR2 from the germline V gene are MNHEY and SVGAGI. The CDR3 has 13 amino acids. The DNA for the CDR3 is TGTGCCAGCAGTTACGGTGATTTATATGGCTACACCTTC. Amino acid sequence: CASSYGDLYGYTF.

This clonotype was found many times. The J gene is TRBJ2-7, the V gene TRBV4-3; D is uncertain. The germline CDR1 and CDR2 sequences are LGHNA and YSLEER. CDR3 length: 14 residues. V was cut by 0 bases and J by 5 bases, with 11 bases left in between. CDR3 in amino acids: CASSQDWQGDEQYF. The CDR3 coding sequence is TGCGCCAGCAGCCAAGATTGGCAAGGTGACGAGCAGTACTTC.

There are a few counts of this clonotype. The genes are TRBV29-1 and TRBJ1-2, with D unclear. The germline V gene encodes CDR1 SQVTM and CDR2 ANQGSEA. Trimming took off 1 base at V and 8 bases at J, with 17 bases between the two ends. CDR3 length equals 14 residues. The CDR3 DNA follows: TGCAGCGTTGAAGGTCCGTCTACAGTCGGCGGCTACACCTTC. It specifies CSVEGPSTVGGYTF.

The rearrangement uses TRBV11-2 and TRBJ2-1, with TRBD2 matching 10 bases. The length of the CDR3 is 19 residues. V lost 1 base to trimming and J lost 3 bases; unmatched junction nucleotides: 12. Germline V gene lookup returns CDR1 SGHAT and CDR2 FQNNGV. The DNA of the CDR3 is TGTGCCAGCAGCTTAGGGGCCGTCCCCAAGCGGGGGGGCTACAATGAGCAGTTCTTC. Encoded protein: CASSLGAVPKRGGYNEQFF.

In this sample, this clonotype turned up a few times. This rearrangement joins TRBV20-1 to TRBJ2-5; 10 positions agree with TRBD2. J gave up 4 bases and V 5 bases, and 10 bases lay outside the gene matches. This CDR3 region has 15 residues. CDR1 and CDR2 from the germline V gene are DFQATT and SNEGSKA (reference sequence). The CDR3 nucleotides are TGCAGTGCTGCGAAGCGGGAGGGCCACGGAGAGACCCAGTACTTC. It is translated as CSAAKREGHGETQYF.

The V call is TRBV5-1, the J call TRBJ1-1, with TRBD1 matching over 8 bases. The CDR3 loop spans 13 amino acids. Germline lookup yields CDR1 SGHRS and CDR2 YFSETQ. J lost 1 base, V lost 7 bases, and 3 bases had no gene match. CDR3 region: CASVGQANTEAFF. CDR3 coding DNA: TGCGCCAGCGTGGGACAGGCGAACACTGAAGCTTTCTTT.